This T cell receptor beta chain was retrieved from a study of radiotherapy plus CTLA-4 blockade in lung cancer. The study, taken as a whole, reports: Some TCR clones had been derived from tumors. These clones expanded in peripheral blood after radiotherapy plus ipilimumab.

This clone was seen just once. The antigen remains unidentified. Some clones are missing from TCRdb's copy, which holds only in-frame ones; the method was immunoSEQ multiplex PCR. The sample carries around 37,000 clones, about 69% recorded once. The germline CDR1 and CDR2 sequences are SGHDN and FVKESK. V dropped 5 bases and J dropped 1 base, with 13 bases sitting between them. The CDR3 totals 15 residues. The input for sequencing was peripheral blood, taken from a patient treated with radiotherapy plus ipilimumab. The receptor was derived from a human donor with non-small cell lung cancer that progressed on radiotherapy plus ipilimumab. J is TRBJ2-3 and V is TRBV14, with a possible D match to TRBD1 (5 bases). CDR3: CASSIQGGGTDTQYF. CDR3 sequence (DNA): TGTGCCAGCAGCATTCAGGGTGGAGGCACAGATACGCAGTATTTT.